Sequencing of this T cell receptor (beta chain) was carried out in a study of beta chain features in type 1 diabetes. Every bit of the isolated RNA underwent reverse transcription, so sequencing read expressed TCRB transcripts. TCRdb keeps only in-frame clones here, not all; method: immunoSEQ multiplex PCR. The sample holds around 240,000 clones, under 20% seen once. Isolation of CD4+ naive, central memory, regulatory and stem cell-like memory cells was achieved by sorting via CD45RO/CCR7/CD25/CD127/CD95/CD27. Germline V lookup: CDR1 MDHEN, CDR2 SYDVKM. The ends lost 5 bases at V and 6 bases at J; junction bases unmatched: 5. The CDR3 sequence is 15 residues long. On this clone itself: Its antigen remains unidentified.

Study findings and constraints: A moderate, significant TCRB CDR3 shortening appeared in type 1 diabetes across four CD4+ subsets. Among type 1 diabetes patients, VDJ junctions had fewer insertions and more deletions.

The sample consisted of naive CD4+ T cells from blood. The sequence was collected from a man aged 30-40 years with type 1 diabetes. The chain employs TRBV28 and TRBJ2-1; 12 bases align to TRBD1. Written as DNA, the CDR3 is TGTGCCAGCAGTCCTCCGGGACAGGGGGCCAATGAGCAGTTCTTC. It is translated as CASSPPGQGANEQFF. Full variable domain (rest looked up from reference TRBV28 and TRBJ2-1): DVKVTQSSRYLVKRTGEKVFLECVQDMDHENMFWYRQDPGLGLRLIYFSYDVKMKEKGDIPEGYSVSREKKERFSLILESASTNQTSMYLCASSPPGQGANEQFFGPGTRLTVL.